Presented here are 14 T cell receptor beta chains from one specimen sequenced in a study of vaccination effects on CD4 cells after COVID-19 (dated by TCRdb to the early 2020s). After less than 13 days of culture, CD4+ T cells were isolated with the EasySep CD4+ T cell isolation kit. Library prep was done by the immunoSEQ multiplex PCR assay. TCRdb provides this immuneACCESS table in a form limited to in-frame rearrangements. Some clones are lacking; in checked studies, under half of them reflect an unresolved V gene, and why the rest are absent is not known. The sample has tens of thousands of clones on record, approximately 72% of them singletons. Less than 3.5% of the sample goes to the ten largest clones. What these receptors recognize is not known. This specimen was CD4+ T cells from PBMCs cultured without peptide, taken before COVID-19 vaccination. These receptors came from a human donor who received a COVID-19 vaccine.

V is TRBV6-1 and J is TRBJ1-1; D is ambiguous. The CDR3 runs 15 residues. Looked up from germline, CDR1 is MNHNS and CDR2 is SASEGT. The V end lost 0 bases, the J end lost 1 base, and 9 bases lay between the germline ends. DNA for the CDR3: TGTGCCAGCAGTGAAGCAGACCGGGGGAACACTGAAGCTTTCTTT. The encoded protein is CASSEADRGNTEAFF.

This clone was seen a few times. The V gene is TRBV28, the J gene TRBJ2-7, with D perhaps being TRBD1 or TRBD2 (5 bases each). Germline V CDR1 and CDR2: MDHEN, SYDVKM. V shed 3 bases and J shed 0 bases, with 12 bases lying between them. The CDR3 has 15 residues. The CDR3 region has the DNA TGTGCCAGCAGTTTTGTATGGGGACGCTCCTACGAGCAGTACTTC. Translation gives CASSFVWGRSYEQYF. Full variable domain (outside the CDR3, taken from reference TRBV28 and TRBJ2-7): DVKVTQSSRYLVKRTGEKVFLECVQDMDHENMFWYRQDPGLGLRLIYFSYDVKMKEKGDIPEGYSVSREKKERFSLILESASTNQTSMYLCASSFVWGRSYEQYFGPGTRLTVT.

This sequence joins TRBV5-4 and TRBJ2-3; either TRBD1 or TRBD2 may fit D (5 bases each). This CDR3 comprises 15 residues. CDR1 and CDR2 (germline): SGHNT, YYREEE (reference sequence). Trimming shortened V by 0 bases and J by 1 base, and 9 bases separated the two germline ends. CDR3 sequence reads: CASSLVGVGTDTQYF. The DNA of the CDR3 is TGTGCCAGCAGCTTGGTGGGGGTTGGCACAGATACGCAGTATTTT.

The rearrangement joins TRBV4-3 to TRBJ2-1; unclear D gene. Trimming removed 4 bases at V and 9 bases at J, with 13 bases between. The CDR3 is 13 amino acids. CDR1 LGHNA and CDR2 YSLEER come from the germline V gene. CDR3 DNA: TGCGCCAGCAGCCCACAGAGGAACTTTGAGCAGTTCTTC. This encodes CASSPQRNFEQFF.

The chain combines TRBV5-4 with TRBJ2-1, with TRBD2 matching 7 bases. This CDR3 has 14 amino acids. J gave up 8 bases and V 5 bases, and 10 bases lay outside the gene matches. Germline V lookup: CDR1 SGHNT, CDR2 YYREEE (reference sequence). The CDR3 DNA is TGTGCCAGCAGGATGGCGGGGGATAAACATGAGCAGTTCTTC. This codes for CASRMAGDKHEQFF.

The V gene is TRBV6-1, the J gene TRBJ1-4, with TRBD1 matching 9 bases. Germline V gene lookup returns CDR1 MNHNS and CDR2 SASEGT. CDR3 length equals 16 residues. Trimming cost V 0 bases and J 5 bases; bases outside gene matches: 4. The CDR3 DNA is TGTGCCAGCAGTGAAGCGCGGGGGACAGGGAATGAAAAACTGTTTTTT. The encoded protein is CASSEARGTGNEKLFF.

The chain joins TRBV12-3 or TRBV12-4 to TRBJ1-2; D gene uncertain. The CDR3 has 13 amino acids. Trimming cost V 2 bases and J 8 bases, with 12 bases left between them. The CDR3 reads CASSLWVREGYTF. CDR3 coding DNA: TGTGCCAGCAGTTTATGGGTCCGGGAGGGCTACACCTTC.

This chain uses TRBV28 with TRBJ2-5, with TRBD2 matching 12 bases. The CDR3 length is 15 residues. Germline values: CDR1 MDHEN, CDR2 SYDVKM. After removal of 5 bases from V and 5 bases from J, the junction contained 6 bases not matched to a gene. The DNA for the CDR3 is TGTGCCAGCAGTCCGCTAGCGGGAGGGTACGAGACCCAGTACTTC. This gives the protein CASSPLAGGYETQYF.

The CDR3 DNA reads as TGCGCCAGCAGCCAAGATCTCCGGGCCCCGTTTAATCCCCCCAATGAGCAGTTCTTC. Translating gives CASSQDLRAPFNPPNEQFF. This sequence joins TRBV4-1 and TRBJ2-1; D ambiguous. This CDR3 is 19 amino acids long. Germline V gene lookup returns CDR1 MGHRA and CDR2 YSYEKL. Trimming removed 0 bases at V and 6 bases at J, with 24 bases between.

The chain is built from TRBV5-1 and TRBJ1-2; 11 bases line up with TRBD1. There are 14 residues in the CDR3. CDR1 SGHRS and CDR2 YFSETQ come from the germline V gene. J lost 8 bases, V lost 4 bases, and 7 bases had no gene match. The CDR3 here is CASSLDRGHGGYTF. CDR3 bases: TGCGCCAGCAGCCTGGACAGGGGGCATGGAGGCTACACCTTC.

This clone turned up a few times. The chain uses TRBV7-2 and TRBJ2-2; D is undetermined. CDR1 SGHTA and CDR2 FQGNSA come from the germline V gene. V dropped 0 bases and J dropped 4 bases, with 6 bases sitting between them. The CDR3 consists of 14 residues. DNA for the CDR3: TGTGCCAGCAGCTTAGCCTTTACCACCGGGGAGCTGTTTTTT. Translating it yields CASSLAFTTGELFF.

V is TRBV28 and J is TRBJ2-3, with 9 nucleotides matching TRBD2. The CDR3 is made up of 14 amino acids. The germline CDR1 and CDR2 sequences are MDHEN and SYDVKM. The J segment lost 4 bases and the V segment lost 11 bases, leaving 10 bases of the junction unmatched. CDR3 sequence reads: CALGAGGRSDTQYF. CDR3 nucleotide sequence: TGTGCCCTAGGGGCGGGGGGGCGGTCAGATACGCAGTATTTT.

The rearrangement joins TRBV15 to TRBJ2-7; possibly TRBD2 for D (5 bases). Trimming shortened V by 1 base and J by 6 bases, and 13 bases separated the two germline ends. The CDR3 sequence is 14 residues long. The germline gives CDR1 LNHNV, CDR2 YYDKDF (reference sequence). For the CDR3, the DNA is TGTGCCACCAGCAGAGGCGCGGGCCGGGTCGAGCAGTACTTC. The encoded protein is CATSRGAGRVEQYF.

The V call is TRBV3-1 (or the pseudogene TRBV3-2), the J call TRBJ1-2; D ambiguous. There are 14 residues in the CDR3. Germline lookup yields CDR1 LGHDT and CDR2 YNNKEL (reference sequence). Trimming cost V 0 bases and J 5 bases, with 10 bases left between them. The chain's CDR3 is CASSQDQLGYGYTF. The CDR3 DNA reads TGTGCCAGCAGCCAAGATCAACTGGGATATGGCTACACCTTC.